One and the same sample provided the 32 T cell receptor beta chains below, sequenced in a study of T cells after yellow fever vaccination. TCRdb recomputed calls from the 5' RACE reads with MiXCR, one row per CDR3 protein. The sample has 350,000 to 550,000 distinct CDR3 sequences, around a sixth seen once. The source material was PBMCs, sampled before the yellow fever booster vaccination. These receptors were obtained from a man younger than 30 who received the YFV17D yellow fever vaccine.

The chain uses TRBV7-9 and TRBJ1-6, with no clear D. The CDR3 is 14 amino acids. CDR1 and CDR2 from the germline V gene are SEHNR and FQNEAQ (reference sequence). Trimming took 3 bases from V and 5 from J, leaving 8 bases between them. The CDR3, as DNA: TGTGCCAGCAGCTTGGACTCTAATAATTCACCCCTCCACTTT. Residues: CASSLDSNNSPLHF.

In this sample, this clonotype turned up a few times. This chain connects TRBV4-1 to TRBJ1-5; no clear D. V lost 4 bases to trimming and J lost 10 bases, with 14 bases between them. The CDR3 contains 13 residues. Germline CDR1 and CDR2: MGHRA and YSYEKL. The CDR3 reads CASSLVNGEPQHF. CDR3 nucleotides: TGCGCCAGCAGCCTCGTAAACGGGGAACCCCAGCATTTT.

V usage is TRBV3-1 and J usage is TRBJ2-1, with TRBD2 identical over 10 bases. Losses at the gene ends were 8 bases for V and 9 bases for J; bases not matched to a gene: 10. Per the germline V gene, CDR1 is LGHDT and CDR2 is YNNKEL (reference sequence). This CDR3 has 14 amino acids. CDR3 nucleotides: TGTGCCAGCCACCTTAGCGGGGGGCAGGGTGAGCAGTTCTTC. It encodes CASHLSGGQGEQFF.

The V gene is TRBV6-1, the J gene TRBJ2-5; unclear D gene. From germline, CDR1 is MNHNS and CDR2 SASEGT. V lost 7 bases to trimming and J lost 7 bases, with 19 bases between them. The CDR3 runs to 14 residues. CDR3 amino acids: CASTILQVPWTQYF. CDR3 DNA: TGTGCCAGCACCATACTCCAGGTTCCATGGACCCAGTACTTC.

In this sample, this clonotype turned up a few times. The chain's CDR3 is CASSSDEEGNTIYF. In DNA, the CDR3 is TGTGCCAGCAGCTCGGACGAGGAAGGAAACACCATATATTTT. This chain uses TRBV9 with TRBJ1-3; D gene uncertain. The germline CDR1 and CDR2 sequences are SGDLS and YYNGEE. Trimming took 4 bases from V and 4 from J, leaving 12 bases between them. CDR3 length: 14 residues.

The chain recombines TRBV18 with TRBJ1-2, with TRBD1 as a possible D gene (5 bases). Germline V gene data show CDR1 as KGHSH and CDR2 as LQKENI. This CDR3 has 14 residues. The V end was cut by 3 bases, the J end by 7 bases, with 15 bases between. CDR3: CASSPGGPFGGYTF. CDR3 in DNA: TGTGCCAGCTCACCGGGGGGTCCCTTTGGTGGCTACACCTTC.

The chain couples TRBV6-5 to TRBJ2-1; D is undetermined. Trimming took 0 bases from V and 1 from J, leaving 10 bases between them. The CDR3 is 16 amino acids. Germline-derived CDR1 and CDR2 are MNHEY and SVGAGI. This CDR3 reads CASSYSKFGSYNEQFF. Here the CDR3 DNA reads TGTGCCAGCAGTTACTCAAAATTCGGTTCCTACAATGAGCAGTTCTTC.

This chain joins TRBV7-3 and TRBJ2-6, with a weak D call TRBD1 (5 bases). V lost 5 bases to trimming and J lost 6 bases, with 11 bases between them. There are 14 residues in the CDR3. CDR1 and CDR2 from the germline V gene are SGHTA and FQGTGA. The chain's CDR3 is CASSPQGAANVLTF. CDR3 DNA: TGTGCCAGCAGCCCTCAGGGTGCGGCCAACGTCCTGACTTTC.

The sample holds many counts of this clonotype. This rearrangement joins TRBV12-3 or TRBV12-4 to TRBJ2-3; TRBD2 agrees at 10 bases. This CDR3 is built from 15 residues. V lost 5 bases and J lost 4; bases outside the gene matches: 6. The CDR3 bases are TGTGCCAGCAGTACCAGCGGGGGGGCCGCAGATACGCAGTATTTT. This translates into CASSTSGGAADTQYF.

This chain links TRBV7-2 with TRBJ1-4; tentative D call: TRBD1 (6 bases). CDR1 SGHTA and CDR2 FQGNSA come from the germline V gene. Deletions cut 5 bases from V and 7 bases from J, with 17 bases between. The CDR3 extends over 15 amino acids. The CDR3 spells CASSARQAGGEKLFF. As DNA, the CDR3 is TGTGCCAGCAGCGCAAGACAGGCAGGAGGTGAAAAACTGTTTTTT.

This clonotype was detected a few times. The rearrangement joins TRBV25-1 to TRBJ1-4; 8 nucleotides align to TRBD1. CDR3 length: 16 amino acids. Per germline, CDR1 MGHDK and CDR2 SYGVNS. Unmatched junction bases numbered 9, after V lost 3 bases and J lost 6 bases. The CDR3 is CASSDPIRGRDEKLFF. CDR3 nucleotides: TGTGCCAGCAGTGACCCAATCAGGGGGCGCGATGAAAAACTGTTTTTT. Full variable domain (missing parts from reference TRBV25-1 and TRBJ1-4): EADIYQTPRYLVIGTGKKITLECSQTMGHDKMYWYQQDPGMELHLIHYSYGVNSTEKGDLSSESTVSRIRTEHFPLTLESARPSHTSQYLCASSDPIRGRDEKLFFGSGTQLSVL.

The chain is built from TRBV27 and TRBJ2-2, with 7 nucleotides matching TRBD1. The length of the CDR3 is 17 residues. With 5 bases clipped from V and 4 bases from J, the junction kept 13 bases outside the gene matches. Germline CDR1 reads MNHEY; CDR2 reads SMNVEV (reference sequence). CDR3 sequence: CASSPNRDSTVTGELFF. The CDR3, as DNA: TGTGCCAGCAGTCCCAACCGGGACAGCACAGTCACCGGGGAGCTGTTTTTT.

This clonotype was seen more than once but under ten times. CDR3 bases: TGCGCCAGCAAGGGCAGCACAGATACGCAGTATTTT. Amino acid sequence: CASKGSTDTQYF. The V gene is TRBV5-1, the J gene TRBJ2-3; D remains unclear. Germline V lookup: CDR1 SGHRS, CDR2 YFSETQ. The CDR3 has 12 amino acids. Trimming removed 6 bases from V and 0 bases from J, with 5 bases in between.

This clonotype was recorded a few times. V and J are TRBV9 and TRBJ2-5; 8 nucleotides line up with TRBD1. This CDR3 region has 15 residues. CDR1 is SGDLS and CDR2 is YYNGEE in the germline V gene. V lost 3 bases and J lost 5; bases outside the gene matches: 9. The CDR3 loop is CASSGQGHIGETQYF. CDR3 DNA: TGTGCCAGCAGCGGACAGGGGCACATTGGGGAGACCCAGTACTTC.

The genes are TRBV3-2 and TRBJ1-1; the table assigns TRBD1, which was not confirmed against the DNA. TRBV3-2 is given as a pseudogene. This CDR3 is 17 amino acids long. The CDR3 coding sequence is TGTGCCAGCAGCCAAGATGGGACAGGGTGCGTGGTAGCGGTAGCTTTCTTT. Translating it yields CASSQDGTGCVVAVAFF.

This rearrangement joins TRBV7-9 to TRBJ2-3; D is unresolved. The CDR3 contains 17 residues. Germline assignment: CDR1 SEHNR and CDR2 FQNEAQ (reference sequence). V dropped 7 bases and J dropped 0 bases, with 20 bases sitting between them. The CDR3 nucleotides read TGTGCCAGCATAAGTCCGAGTATGATTTCTAGCACAGATACGCAGTATTTT. Protein sequence: CASISPSMISSTDTQYF.

The rearrangement uses TRBV5-1 and TRBJ1-1, with no clear D. Germline CDR1 is SGHRS and CDR2 is YFSETQ. With 4 bases removed from V and 5 bases from J, the gap between germline ends came to 9 bases. This CDR3 has 12 residues. The CDR3: CASSDGETEAFF. CDR3 DNA sequence: TGCGCCAGCAGCGACGGGGAGACTGAAGCTTTCTTT.

This chain links TRBV3-1 with TRBJ2-5; a weak D match, TRBD2 (6 bases). The CDR3 consists of 16 residues. The germline V gene encodes CDR1 LGHDT and CDR2 YNNKEL (reference sequence). V lost 1 base and J lost 0, with 12 bases in between. The CDR3 DNA sequence: TGTGCCAGCAGCCAAGGGACTACCTCGTACCAAGAGACCCAGTACTTC. Its protein is CASSQGTTSYQETQYF.

This clonotype was seen more than once but under ten times. The chain joins TRBV7-2 to TRBJ2-2, with a tentative D call TRBD2 (5 bases). Germline-derived CDR1 and CDR2 are SGHTA and FQGNSA. The germline V and J ends were trimmed by 4 bases and 7 bases, with 16 bases remaining between them. The CDR3 is 15 residues long. DNA for the CDR3: TGTGCCAGCAGCTGGCCCTCCTTTGGGAGCGGGGAGCTGTTTTTT. Translated: CASSWPSFGSGELFF.

This clonotype appeared a few times. The chain couples TRBV12-3 or TRBV12-4 to TRBJ1-1; D unresolved. V lost 8 bases, J lost 4 bases, and 14 bases lay in between. The CDR3 runs to 13 residues. The CDR3 region has the DNA TGTGCCAGCTACCCGATTCTCCCCACTGAAGCTTTCTTT. Protein: CASYPILPTEAFF.

The genes are TRBV28 and TRBJ2-7; D ambiguous. CDR3 length equals 11 residues. Looked up from germline, CDR1 is MDHEN and CDR2 is SYDVKM. The V end was cut by 10 bases, the J end by 9 bases, with 16 bases between. This CDR3 is CATTRFGTQYV. The CDR3 bases are TGTGCCACCACCCGGTTCGGAACGCAGTACGTC.

The sample holds a few counts of this clonotype. The chain couples TRBV12-3 or TRBV12-4 to TRBJ1-1; 7 positions agree with TRBD1. The CDR3 runs to 13 residues. Trimming cost V 6 bases and J 10 bases; bases outside gene matches: 11. The CDR3 sequence: CASSEAPGTAAFF. CDR3 in DNA: TGTGCCAGCAGCGAGGCCCCAGGGACAGCAGCTTTCTTT.

This chain connects TRBV11-2 to TRBJ2-2; D is ambiguous. This CDR3 region has 15 residues. Germline lookup yields CDR1 SGHAT and CDR2 FQNNGV. The V gene lost 1 base and the J gene lost 6 bases, with 12 bases spanning the gap. Written as DNA, the CDR3 is TGTGCCAGCAGCTTAGCCCCTGACGCCGCCGGGGAGCTGTTTTTT. Protein product: CASSLAPDAAGELFF.

The rearrangement joins TRBV28 to TRBJ2-7; 7 bases are shared with TRBD1. The germline V gene has CDR1 MDHEN and CDR2 SYDVKM. Trimming removed 5 bases from V and 4 bases from J; junction bases left unmatched: 8. The CDR3 has 14 residues. CDR3 DNA: TGTGCCAGCAGTCCACAACAGGGGTGGTACGAGCAGTACGTC. Translating it yields CASSPQQGWYEQYV.

V is TRBV7-2 and J is TRBJ1-5; TRBD1 matches at 7 bases. V shed 3 bases, J shed 5 bases, and the junction held 7 bases outside the gene matches. Germline V gene lookup returns CDR1 SGHTA and CDR2 FQGNSA. This CDR3 has 15 residues. This CDR3 reads CASSLIDRDDQPQHF. The CDR3 bases are TGTGCCAGCAGCTTGATCGACAGGGATGATCAGCCCCAGCATTTT.

The chain is built from TRBV7-6 and TRBJ2-7; no clear D gene. The CDR3 spans 13 residues. Per the germline V gene, CDR1 is SGHVS and CDR2 is FNYEAQ. V lost 5 bases and J 0 bases, leaving 8 bases between the germline ends. Written as DNA, the CDR3 is TGTGCCAGCAGCGTGCTGACCTCCTACGAGCAGTACTTC. Translating gives CASSVLTSYEQYF. The full variable domain, with the rest looked up from reference TRBV7-6 and TRBJ2-7, is GAGVSQSPRYKVTKRGQDVALRCDPISGHVSLYWYRQALGQGPEFLTYFNYEAQQDKSGLPNDRFSAERPEGSISTLTIQRTEQRDSAMYRCASSVLTSYEQYFGPGTRLTVT.

This sequence joins TRBV6-2 or TRBV6-3 and TRBJ2-7, with 8 bases lining up with TRBD1. Unmatched junction bases numbered 18, after V lost 6 bases and J lost 2 bases. The CDR3 contains 18 residues. CDR1 MNHEY and CDR2 SVGEGT come from the germline V gene. The CDR3 spells CASSGTGRPGRTTYEQYF. The CDR3 DNA follows: TGTGCCAGCAGCGGGACAGGCAGACCGGGACGTACCACCTACGAGCAGTACTTC.

The rearrangement joins TRBV5-4 to TRBJ2-7, with TRBD2 as a possible D gene (6 bases). The CDR3 loop spans 14 amino acids. Germline lookup yields CDR1 SGHNT and CDR2 YYREEE (reference sequence). V gave up 3 bases and J gave up 0 bases, with 10 bases separating them. CDR3 in amino acids: CASSYPGSSYEQYV. The CDR3 DNA reads as TGTGCCAGCAGCTATCCCGGGAGCTCCTACGAGCAGTACGTC.

V and J are TRBV27 and TRBJ2-7; TRBD1 aligns across 8 bases. The CDR3 length is 12 residues. Germline loops: CDR1 MNHEY, CDR2 SMNVEV (reference sequence). J was trimmed by 7 bases and V by 5 bases; bases with no gene match: 4. The CDR3 DNA reads as TGTGCCAGCAGTCCCGGGACAGGTGAGCAGTACGTC. Its translation: CASSPGTGEQYV.

This clonotype was observed at least ten times. The V gene is TRBV7-9, the J gene TRBJ1-1, with no clear D. The ends were cut back, 2 bases at V and 0 bases at J, with 4 bases in the middle. Germline CDR1 reads SEHNR; CDR2 reads FQNEAQ (reference sequence). The CDR3 length is 13 residues. In DNA, the CDR3 is TGTGCCAGCAGCTTATATCTGAACACTGAAGCTTTCTTT. Translated: CASSLYLNTEAFF. The entire variable domain, with the rest obtained from reference TRBV7-9 and TRBJ1-1, is as follows: DTGVSQNPRHKITKRGQNVTFRCDPISEHNRLYWYRQTLGQGPEFLTYFQNEAQLEKSRLLSDRFSAERPKGSFSTLEIQRTEQGDSAMYLCASSLYLNTEAFFGQGTRLTVV.

This rearrangement joins TRBV7-2 to TRBJ2-7; 12 bases are a match to TRBD2. Losses at the gene ends were 4 bases for V and 3 bases for J; bases not matched to a gene: 4. This CDR3 has 15 amino acids. Germline V gene data show CDR1 as SGHTA and CDR2 as FQGNSA. The CDR3 reads CASSSRTSGVYEQYF. The CDR3 nucleotides read TGTGCCAGCAGCTCCCGGACTAGCGGGGTCTACGAGCAGTACTTC.

V usage is TRBV4-2 and J usage is TRBJ1-2, with TRBD1 as a possible D gene (5 bases). With 4 bases removed from V and 1 base from J, the gap between germline ends came to 13 bases. In germline, CDR1 is LGHNA, CDR2 YNFKEQ. CDR3 size: 15 residues. The CDR3 spells CASSLRGTDNYGYTF. The CDR3 DNA reads as TGTGCCAGCAGCCTCCGAGGGACGGATAACTATGGCTACACCTTC.